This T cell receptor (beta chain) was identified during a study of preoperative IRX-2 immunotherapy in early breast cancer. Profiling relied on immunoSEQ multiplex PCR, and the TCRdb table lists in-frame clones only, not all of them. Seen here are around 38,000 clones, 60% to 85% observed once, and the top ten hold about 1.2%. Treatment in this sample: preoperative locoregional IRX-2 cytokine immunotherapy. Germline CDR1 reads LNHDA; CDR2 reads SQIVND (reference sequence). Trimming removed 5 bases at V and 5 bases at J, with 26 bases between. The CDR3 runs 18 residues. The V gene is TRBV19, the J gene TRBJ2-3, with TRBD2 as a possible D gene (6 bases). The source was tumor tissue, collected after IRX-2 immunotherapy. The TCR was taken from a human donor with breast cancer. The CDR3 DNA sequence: TGTGCCAGTAGTGCTTTAGCTAGCGCTACCCTGGGGGTAGATACGCAGTATTTT. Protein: CASSALASATLGVDTQYF.